The T cell receptor (beta chain) described here comes from a study of blood T cell repertoires in COVID-19. This CDR3 is 14 amino acids long. Deletions cut 4 bases from V and 10 bases from J, with 20 bases between. Germline CDR1 reads SGHTS; CDR2 reads YDEGEE. The assay was immunoSEQ multiplex PCR, and TCRdb's table has in-frame clones only and misses some. The sample has more than 95,000 clones, 85% to 90% seen once. The TCR originated in a man between 65 and 80 years old who had recovered from COVID-19. This sequence joins TRBV5-8 and TRBJ1-2, with a tentative D call TRBD1 (5 bases). The sample comprised peripheral blood. CDR3 in DNA: TGTGCCAGCAGCAATGAGGGACGTCGGGGGAACTACACCTTC. Translation: CASSNEGRRGNYTF.